This TCR beta chain is drawn from a study of beta chain features in type 1 diabetes. Study-level background: Regarding age, gender and cell yields, patients proved similar to healthy donors.

This clone was seen a few times. The target antigen is unknown. By way of CD45RO/CCR7/CD25/CD127/CD95/CD27, the CD4+ regulatory, stem cell-like memory, central memory and naive cells were sorted. Unmatched junction bases numbered 9, after V lost 7 bases and J lost 7 bases. This CDR3 spans 14 amino acids. Germline V lookup: CDR1 KGHSY, CDR2 FQNENV. As every portion of the isolated RNA was reverse transcribed, the sequencing read expressed TCRB transcripts. The method was immunoSEQ multiplex PCR; TCRdb's version includes in-frame clones alone and lacks a portion of them. The table lists approximately 120,000 clones, less than 40% of them singletons. Study outcomes and limitations: More deletions and fewer insertions at VDJ junctions were found in patients with type 1 diabetes. The naive, central memory and Treg TCRB repertoires showed an apparent similarity that was greater among patients than among healthy donors.

The TCR comes from a woman between 18 and 30 years old in good health. Sequencing was carried out using stem cell memory CD4+ T cells from blood. The chain has TRBV16 and TRBJ2-1, with 8 bases matching TRBD2. The CDR3 here is CASNGREARNEQFF. The CDR3, as DNA: TGTGCCAGCAACGGGAGGGAGGCTCGGAATGAGCAGTTCTTC.